Reported below is one T cell receptor (beta chain). Its antigen is not known. The study reverse transcribed the entire isolated RNA, so it sequenced expressed TCRB transcripts. Assay: immunoSEQ multiplex PCR; the TCRdb copy retains only in-frame clones and omits some. The profile shows 350,000 to 450,000 clones, approximately 13% of them singletons. The data were obtained in a study of beta chain features in type 1 diabetes. Study-wide context: Across every sample, almost 110,000,000 sorted cells were examined in total. General study results and limits: For cells with high TCR expression, cDNA sequencing could yield over-representation. Moderate but significant shortening of TCRB CDR3s was recorded in all four CD4+ subsets from Type 1 diabetes patients.

The receptor was isolated from a man aged 30-40 years in good health. Sequencing was done on a sample of naive CD4+ T cells from blood.

CDR3 residues: CASSLGTGGAGQPQHF. In nucleotides, the CDR3 is TGTGCCAGCAGCTTAGGGACAGGGGGCGCGGGTCAGCCCCAGCATTTT. The chain recombines TRBV7-9 with TRBJ1-5; the match to TRBD1 covers 11 bases. There are 16 residues in the CDR3. V trimming: 1 base; J trimming: 6 bases; junction bases outside the gene matches: 5. In germline, CDR1 is SEHNR, CDR2 FQNEAQ (reference sequence).